The 26 T cell receptor beta chains below all came from one sample that was sequenced in a study of shared clonotypes between healthy human individuals. Here immunoSEQ multiplex PCR was the method, and the copy in TCRdb shows in-frame clones only, minus some. There are about 2.1 million clones in the sample; roughly 95% occur only once, and around 1.7% lies in the top ten. It was CD45RO-negative cells, positively selected for CCR7, that made up naive CD8 cells, with terminally differentiated effector memory CD45RA+ cells excluded. Sequenced sample: naive CD8+ T cells from PBMCs. The source is a man in his late teens or twenties in good health. Some clones in this sample may be carry-over from other donors' samples.

The gene calls are TRBV20-1 and TRBJ1-2; D is uncertain. The V and J ends lost 4 bases and 10 bases respectively, with 10 bases between them. Germline CDR1 reads DFQATT; CDR2 reads SNEGSKA (reference sequence). This CDR3 spans 10 amino acids. The CDR3 sequence is CSAIGRLYTF. DNA for the CDR3: TGCAGTGCTATAGGGCGGCTCTACACCTTC.

The rearrangement uses TRBV28 and TRBJ1-2; D remains unclear. Germline CDR1 reads MDHEN; CDR2 reads SYDVKM. The CDR3 covers 14 residues. With 10 bases removed from V and 0 bases from J, the gap between germline ends came to 15 bases. The CDR3 bases are TGTGCCACCAACCTGGACCAAGCTAACTATGGCTACACCTTC. The encoded protein is CATNLDQANYGYTF.

V is TRBV27 and J is TRBJ2-3, with D perhaps TRBD2 (5 bases). The V gene's germline CDR1 is MNHEY and CDR2 SMNVEV (reference sequence). This CDR3 is 18 amino acids long. V lost 7 bases to trimming and J lost 0 bases, with 23 bases between them. In nucleotides, the CDR3 is TGTGCCAGCACACAAGGGCTAGCTGAACGCCCTAGCACAGATACGCAGTATTTT. Amino acids: CASTQGLAERPSTDTQYF.

This clone was recorded once. V and J are TRBV9 and TRBJ1-1; no clear D gene. The CDR3 is 15 residues long. V lost 4 bases, J lost 0 bases, and 13 bases lay in between. CDR1 is SGDLS, CDR2 YYNGEE, per germline. The CDR3 reads CASSPRHFMNTEAFF. The DNA for the CDR3 is TGTGCCAGCAGCCCACGACATTTCATGAACACTGAAGCTTTCTTT.

As for this clone: The sample carries other DNA sequences with the same CDR3. V and J are TRBV28 and TRBJ1-1; D is uncertain. Trimming cost V 3 bases and J 1 base, with 6 bases left between them. The CDR3 spans 13 residues. Germline lookup yields CDR1 MDHEN and CDR2 SYDVKM. The CDR3 region is CASSLTGNTEAFF. The CDR3 nucleotides read TGTGCCAGCAGTTTGACGGGGAACACTGAAGCTTTCTTT.

The chain joins TRBV7-6 to TRBJ1-5; tentative D call: TRBD1 (5 bases). V gave up 2 bases and J gave up 6 bases, with 14 bases separating them. Germline V CDR1 and CDR2: SGHVS, FNYEAQ. This CDR3 is built from 15 residues. This chain's CDR3 is CASSLLGTGSQPQHF. The DNA for the CDR3 is TGTGCCAGCAGCTTATTAGGGACGGGGAGTCAGCCCCAGCATTTT.

The chain has TRBV29-1 and TRBJ1-2; the D gene is possibly TRBD1 (5 bases). This CDR3 is built from 11 residues. V was clipped by 1 base and J by 6 bases, with 6 bases between them. Germline V CDR1 and CDR2: SQVTM, ANQGSEA. This chain's CDR3 is CSVEAGNGYTF. In DNA form, the CDR3 reads TGCAGCGTTGAAGCAGGGAATGGCTACACCTTC.

This chain connects TRBV6-1 to TRBJ2-3, with 12 bases that match TRBD2. Trimming cost V 3 bases and J 3 bases; bases outside gene matches: 1. Germline CDR1 MNHNS, CDR2 SASEGT. The CDR3 totals 15 residues. In nucleotides, the CDR3 is TGTGCCAGCAGTGATGGACTAGCGGGGACAGATACGCAGTATTTT. Its translation is CASSDGLAGTDTQYF.

This chain connects TRBV4-1 to TRBJ2-1; unclear D gene. The CDR3 spans 13 residues. V lost 1 base and J 7 bases, leaving 8 bases between the germline ends. Germline-derived CDR1 and CDR2 are MGHRA and YSYEKL. CDR3 loop: CASSQATWNEQFF. CDR3 nucleotide sequence: TGCGCCAGCAGCCAAGCAACTTGGAATGAGCAGTTCTTC.

A word on this clone: This sample includes further DNA sequences coding for the same CDR3. The CDR3: CASSSGQSNYGYTF. CDR3 sequence (DNA): TGTGCCAGCAGCTCCGGACAGAGTAACTATGGCTACACCTTC. The rearrangement uses TRBV7-9 and TRBJ1-2, with D possibly matching TRBD1 (6 bases). Germline lookup yields CDR1 SEHNR and CDR2 FQNEAQ (reference sequence). The CDR3 is 14 residues long. V lost 4 bases, J lost 1 base, and 10 bases lay in between.

The genes are TRBV6-1 and TRBJ1-2, with TRBD1 as a possible D gene (6 bases). The CDR3 totals 13 residues. The germline V gene has CDR1 MNHNS and CDR2 SASEGT. The germline V and J ends were trimmed by 2 bases and 6 bases, with 10 bases remaining between them. The CDR3 DNA sequence: TGTGCCAGCAGTGAAACAGGGTTCGATGGCTACACCTTC. Protein product: CASSETGFDGYTF.

The chain couples TRBV27 to TRBJ2-6; 7 bases align to TRBD1. Germline V CDR1 and CDR2: MNHEY, SMNVEV (reference sequence). The CDR3 spans 17 residues. Unmatched junction bases numbered 7, after V lost 5 bases and J lost 0 bases. The CDR3 DNA sequence: TGTGCCAGCAGTACGAGGGACAGCCACTCTGGGGCCAACGTCCTGACTTTC. Its translation: CASSTRDSHSGANVLTF.

The rearrangement joins TRBV5-1 to TRBJ2-7; the match to TRBD1 covers 8 bases. In germline, CDR1 is SGHRS, CDR2 YFSETQ. The CDR3 consists of 15 residues. The trim removed 4 bases at V and 2 bases at J, leaving 8 bases unmatched. The CDR3 DNA is TGCGCCAGCAGCCCAAGACAGGGGACGGCCTACGAGCAGTACTTC. It is translated as CASSPRQGTAYEQYF. Full variable domain (missing parts from reference TRBV5-1 and TRBJ2-7): KAGVTQTPRYLIKTRGQQVTLSCSPISGHRSVSWYQQTPGQGLQFLFEYFSETQRNKGNFPGRFSGRQFSNSRSEMNVSTLELGDSALYLCASSPRQGTAYEQYFGPGTRLTVT.

The rearrangement uses TRBV30 and TRBJ2-7; TRBD2 aligns across 7 bases. This CDR3 is built from 14 residues. The trim removed 8 bases at V and 2 bases at J, leaving 12 bases unmatched. The germline CDR1 and CDR2 sequences are GTSNPN and SVGIG (reference sequence). The CDR3 nucleotides are TGTGCCGGGATGCGGGAGAGTTACCCCTACGAGCAGTACTTC. It yields the protein CAGMRESYPYEQYF.

The chain has TRBV9 and TRBJ2-7, with 7 bases aligning to TRBD1. The ends lost 0 bases at V and 7 bases at J; junction bases unmatched: 7. The CDR3 covers 14 residues. Germline lookup yields CDR1 SGDLS and CDR2 YYNGEE. The CDR3 DNA is TGTGCCAGCAGCGTAGTGACAGGGAGTAGGGAGCAGTACTTC. Residues: CASSVVTGSREQYF.

The V call is TRBV21-1, the J call TRBJ1-1; the table's D call, TRBD1, has no DNA check behind it. TRBV21-1 is recorded as a pseudogene. The CDR3 is made up of 14 amino acids. The CDR3 is CASSLDRGNTEAFF. The CDR3 DNA follows: TGTGCCAGCAGCCTAGACAGGGGGAACACTGAAGCTTTCTTT.

This chain uses TRBV4-2 with TRBJ2-7; 9 positions agree with TRBD1. The CDR3 extends over 16 amino acids. Germline V gene sequence: CDR1 LGHNA, CDR2 YNFKEQ. The trim removed 2 bases at V and 1 base at J, leaving 6 bases unmatched. CDR3 sequence (DNA): TGTGCCAGCAGCCAACCGACCGGGACAGGGTCCTACGAGCAGTACTTC. This codes for CASSQPTGTGSYEQYF.

The chain is built from TRBV6-5 and TRBJ1-4; D remains ambiguous. This CDR3 has 14 amino acids. The germline gives CDR1 MNHEY, CDR2 SVGAGI. V dropped 0 bases and J dropped 8 bases, with 10 bases sitting between them. The CDR3 DNA reads TGTGCCAGCAGTTACTCGCAAGGCGGAGAAAAACTGTTTTTT. It translates to CASSYSQGGEKLFF.

The rearrangement uses TRBV19 and TRBJ1-1; tentative D call: TRBD1 (5 bases). CDR1 is LNHDA and CDR2 is SQIVND in the germline V gene (reference sequence). The V gene lost 7 bases and the J gene lost 3 bases, with 18 bases spanning the gap. This CDR3 is 15 amino acids long. CDR3 protein: CASTEGGQVDTEAFF. In DNA form, the CDR3 reads TGTGCCAGTACCGAAGGTGGACAAGTCGACACTGAAGCTTTCTTT.

A remark on this clone: Different DNA sequences within this sample yield the same CDR3. V is TRBV9 and J is TRBJ2-3; no reliable D call. V shed 3 bases and J shed 6 bases, with 5 bases lying between them. The CDR3 totals 11 residues. Germline CDR1 is SGDLS and CDR2 is YYNGEE. CDR3 sequence: CASSASDTQYF. CDR3 DNA: TGTGCCAGCAGCGCGTCGGATACGCAGTATTTT. The full variable domain, rest sourced from reference TRBV9 and TRBJ2-3, is DSGVTQTPKHLITATGQRVTLRCSPRSGDLSVYWYQQSLDQGLQFLIQYYNGEERAKGNILERFSAQQFPDLHSELNLSSLELGDSALYFCASSASDTQYFGPGTRLTVL.

The V and J genes are TRBV11-2 and TRBJ2-5; possibly TRBD1 for D (5 bases). The length of the CDR3 is 15 residues. Germline values: CDR1 SGHAT, CDR2 FQNNGV. The V end was cut by 3 bases, the J end by 2 bases, with 13 bases between. CDR3 DNA: TGTGCCAGCAGCTTCCGGTTGGGGCAACAAGAGACCCAGTACTTC. Its protein product is CASSFRLGQQETQYF. Full variable domain (missing parts from reference TRBV11-2 and TRBJ2-5): EAGVAQSPRYKIIEKRQSVAFWCNPISGHATLYWYQQILGQGPKLLIQFQNNGVVDDSQLPKDRFSAERLKGVDSTLKIQPAKLEDSAVYLCASSFRLGQQETQYFGPGTRLLVL.

This chain uses TRBV13 with TRBJ2-7; 8 positions agree with TRBD2. The trim removed 4 bases at V and 3 bases at J, leaving 8 bases unmatched. CDR1 PRHDT and CDR2 FYEKMQ come from the germline V gene (reference sequence). This CDR3 contains 15 residues. The CDR3 DNA is TGTGCCAGCAGCTCAAGACTAGCGACCCACTACGAGCAGTACTTC. It yields the protein CASSSRLATHYEQYF.

Turning to this clone: Other nucleotide sequences from this sample produce the same CDR3. This sequence joins TRBV29-1 and TRBJ2-1; D is uncertain. Germline V CDR1 and CDR2: SQVTM, ANQGSEA. The CDR3 is made up of 15 amino acids. V lost 4 bases to trimming and J lost 0 bases, with 13 bases between them. The CDR3 nucleotides are TGCAGCGTTGGGGTCACCTCGAGCTCCTACAATGAGCAGTTCTTC. This translates into CSVGVTSSSYNEQFF.

V usage is TRBV6-1 and J usage is TRBJ1-1; D uncertain. The CDR3 has 16 residues. The germline V gene encodes CDR1 MNHNS and CDR2 SASEGT. The V end lost 3 bases, the J end lost 5 bases, and 19 bases lay between the germline ends. Here the CDR3 reads CASSEGIGPLRTEAFF. The CDR3 region has the DNA TGTGCCAGCAGTGAGGGGATAGGCCCTTTGAGAACTGAAGCTTTCTTT.

This clone was seen a few times. The same CDR3 is also encoded by other DNA sequences in this sample. The rearrangement links TRBV30 to TRBJ1-5; D unresolved. The CDR3 is 14 residues long. V was clipped by 1 base and J by 0 bases, with 7 bases between them. The V gene's germline CDR1 is GTSNPN and CDR2 SVGIG (reference sequence). The CDR3 spells CAWSGGFSNQPQHF. The CDR3, as DNA: TGTGCCTGGAGTGGAGGGTTTAGCAATCAGCCCCAGCATTTT.

Note on this clone: The sample carries other DNA sequences with the same CDR3. The J gene is TRBJ1-5, the V gene TRBV28, with D unclear. Trimming removed 3 bases at V and 3 bases at J, with 9 bases between. Per germline, CDR1 MDHEN and CDR2 SYDVKM. The CDR3 length is 14 residues. CDR3 sequence (DNA): TGTGCCAGCAGTTTCCATGGCTCCAATCAGCCCCAGCATTTT. Residues: CASSFHGSNQPQHF.